A selection of T cell receptor beta chains follows, all from one sample in a study of blood T cells in healthy people across ages. TCRdb re-analysed the 5' RACE reads in MiXCR, keeping a single row per CDR3 protein. The table shows 710,000 or so distinct CDR3 sequences, with about a fifth occurring only once. Sequencing input: blood. These receptors were taken from a man in his sixties or seventies in good health. The CDR3 runs from the conserved cysteine through the conserved F or W. The order of the fields is V gene, CDR3 length, clone size, D gene, J gene, CDR3 DNA, CDR3 protein. The D gene is left open where the match is weak. Size values are once, few and many counts, or a class for expanded clones, and some rows have none.

v_gene: TRBV9; len: 13; abundance: few; d_gene: -; j_gene: TRBJ1-6; CDR3nt: TGTGCCAGCAGCGGGGGGGCTGGATCACCCCTCCACTTT; CDR3aa: CASSGGAGSPLHF
v_gene: TRBV6-2/TRBV6-3; len: 12; abundance: -; d_gene: -; j_gene: TRBJ2-1; CDR3nt: TGTGCCAGCAGTTATAAGCGAAATGAGCAGTTCTTC; CDR3aa: CASSYKRNEQFF
v_gene: TRBV6-5; len: 13; abundance: -; d_gene: -; j_gene: TRBJ1-3; CDR3nt: TGTGCCAGCGAGAACAGGGCGGAGAACACCATATATTTT; CDR3aa: CASENRAENTIYF
v_gene: TRBV18; len: 15; abundance: -; d_gene: -; j_gene: TRBJ2-3; CDR3nt: TGTGCCAGCTCACCACAAGGGGCTAGCACAGATACGCAGTATTTT; CDR3aa: CASSPQGASTDTQYF
v_gene: TRBV7-2; len: 13; abundance: many; d_gene: -; j_gene: TRBJ2-7; CDR3nt: TGTGCCAGCAGCCAATCCTTACTATACGAGCAGTACTTC; CDR3aa: CASSQSLLYEQYF
v_gene: TRBV29-1; len: 13; abundance: few; d_gene: TRBD2; j_gene: TRBJ2-5; CDR3nt: TGCAGCGTTGAAGATCAGCGGGGACCAACCCAGTACTTC; CDR3aa: CSVEDQRGPTQYF
v_gene: TRBV12-3/TRBV12-4; len: 13; abundance: few; d_gene: -; j_gene: TRBJ1-6; CDR3nt: TGTGCCAGCAGCCGCGCGGGGAGTTCACCCCTCCACTTT; CDR3aa: CASSRAGSSPLHF
v_gene: TRBV12-3/TRBV12-4; len: 12; abundance: once; d_gene: -; j_gene: TRBJ1-2; CDR3nt: TGTGCCAGCAGGGGACGACACTATGGCTACACCTTC; CDR3aa: CASRGRHYGYTF
v_gene: TRBV7-9; len: 11; abundance: -; d_gene: -; j_gene: TRBJ1-2; CDR3nt: TGTGCCAGCAGCGCGAACGCGGGCTACACCTTC; CDR3aa: CASSANAGYTF
v_gene: TRBV20-1; len: 14; abundance: -; d_gene: TRBD2; j_gene: TRBJ2-3; CDR3nt: TGCAGTGCTAGAGACGACTCGCGGGAGGGTACGCAGTATTTT; CDR3aa: CSARDDSREGTQYF
v_gene: TRBV3-1; len: 17; abundance: many; d_gene: -; j_gene: TRBJ1-3; CDR3nt: TGTGCCAGCAGCCAAGGTCTCTTCAGGGTGTCTGGAAACACCATATATTTT; CDR3aa: CASSQGLFRVSGNTIYF
v_gene: TRBV29-1; len: 13; abundance: many; d_gene: -; j_gene: TRBJ1-4; CDR3nt: TGCAGCGTTGAGCTAGGGGGGAATGAAAAACTGTTTTTT; CDR3aa: CSVELGGNEKLFF
v_gene: TRBV7-7; len: 15; abundance: many; d_gene: -; j_gene: TRBJ2-3; CDR3nt: TGTGCCAGCAGCTTAGCCGGATCCAGCACAGATACGCAGTATTTT; CDR3aa: CASSLAGSSTDTQYF
v_gene: TRBV5-1; len: 13; abundance: -; d_gene: -; j_gene: TRBJ1-1; CDR3nt: TGCGCCAGCTGTGCACAGGGCAACACTGAAGCTTTCTTT; CDR3aa: CASCAQGNTEAFF
v_gene: TRBV7-2; len: 14; abundance: few; d_gene: -; j_gene: TRBJ2-1; CDR3nt: TGTGCCAGCAGTTCCGGGGGTCGGTTTGATGAGCAGTTCTTC; CDR3aa: CASSSGGRFDEQFF
v_gene: TRBV2; len: 15; abundance: few; d_gene: TRBD1; j_gene: TRBJ2-5; CDR3nt: TGTGCCAGCATTGTGGGACAGTGGCCGGGGGAGACCCAGTACTTC; CDR3aa: CASIVGQWPGETQYF
v_gene: TRBV29-1; len: 13; abundance: -; d_gene: -; j_gene: TRBJ1-1; CDR3nt: TGCAGCGGGGACGGGGGGCTGGAAACTGAAGCTTTCTTT; CDR3aa: CSGDGGLETEAFF
v_gene: TRBV7-2; len: 14; abundance: -; d_gene: -; j_gene: TRBJ1-1; CDR3nt: TGTGCCAGCAGCTATGCAGGGCGGAACACTGAAGCTTTCTTT; CDR3aa: CASSYAGRNTEAFF
v_gene: TRBV7-9; len: 14; abundance: -; d_gene: -; j_gene: TRBJ2-7; CDR3nt: TGTGCCAGCAGCTCCCGCGCAGGGTTCTACGAGCAGTACTTC; CDR3aa: CASSSRAGFYEQYF
v_gene: TRBV27; len: 15; abundance: -; d_gene: -; j_gene: TRBJ1-5; CDR3nt: TGTGCCAGCAGTTTACATGCGGGGGGCAATCAGCCCCAGCATTTT; CDR3aa: CASSLHAGGNQPQHF
v_gene: TRBV4-1; len: 15; abundance: few; d_gene: -; j_gene: TRBJ1-5; CDR3nt: TGCGCCAGCAGCCAAGACGGGCTGATCAATCAGCCCCAGCATTTT; CDR3aa: CASSQDGLINQPQHF
v_gene: TRBV15; len: 13; abundance: few; d_gene: -; j_gene: TRBJ1-1; CDR3nt: TGTGCCACCTCCGGAGGATCCCTCCGTGATGCTTTCTTT; CDR3aa: CATSGGSLRDAFF